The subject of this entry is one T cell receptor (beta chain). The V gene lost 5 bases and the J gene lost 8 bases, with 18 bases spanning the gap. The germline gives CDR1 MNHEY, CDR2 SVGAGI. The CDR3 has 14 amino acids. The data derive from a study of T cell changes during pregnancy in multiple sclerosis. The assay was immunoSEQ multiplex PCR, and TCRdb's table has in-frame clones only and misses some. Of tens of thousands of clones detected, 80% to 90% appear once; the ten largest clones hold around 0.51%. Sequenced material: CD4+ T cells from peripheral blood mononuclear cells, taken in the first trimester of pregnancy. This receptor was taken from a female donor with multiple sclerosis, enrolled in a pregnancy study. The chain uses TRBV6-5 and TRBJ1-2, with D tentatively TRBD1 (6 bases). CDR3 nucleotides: TGTGCCAGCAGTGAGCCAGGGGAAATTAAGGGCTACACCTTC. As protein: CASSEPGEIKGYTF.